The 8 T cell receptor beta chains presented below share a single source sample, sequenced in a study of shared clonotypes between healthy human individuals. Sequencing was performed with immunoSEQ multiplex PCR; in TCRdb, only in-frame clones are kept and a portion is missing. This sample has hundreds of thousands of clones, with approximately 96% found just once. Naive CD8 isolation took CD45RO-negative cells positively selected for CCR7 and excluded terminally differentiated effector memory CD45RA+ cells. Sequenced: naive CD8+ T cells sorted from blood. Receptor source: a woman in her twenties or thirties in good health.

The rearrangement joins TRBV27 to TRBJ1-3; no definite D call. The CDR3 runs to 13 residues. V was clipped by 3 bases and J by 3 bases, with 6 bases between them. Per the germline V gene, CDR1 is MNHEY and CDR2 is SMNVEV (reference sequence). The CDR3 nucleotides are TGTGCCAGCAGTTTTGACGATGGAAACACCATATATTTT. Translation: CASSFDDGNTIYF.

The chain employs TRBV27 and TRBJ2-2; the match to TRBD2 covers 7 bases. V lost 3 bases, J lost 7 bases, and 5 bases stayed unmatched. Per the germline V gene, CDR1 is MNHEY and CDR2 is SMNVEV (reference sequence). The CDR3 is made up of 14 amino acids. CDR3 region: CASSFLAGVGELFF. The CDR3 DNA is TGTGCCAGCAGTTTTCTCGCGGGAGTCGGGGAGCTGTTTTTT.

The chain couples TRBV7-9 to TRBJ2-5; 12 bases are shared with TRBD2. V was pared by 1 base and J by 2 bases, with 2 bases of the junction left unmatched. Germline V gene lookup returns CDR1 SEHNR and CDR2 FQNEAQ (reference sequence). The CDR3 sequence is 16 residues long. CDR3 DNA: TGTGCCAGCAGCTTAGGGACTAGCGGGGTACAAGAGACCCAGTACTTC. Its protein product is CASSLGTSGVQETQYF. The full variable domain, completed using reference TRBV7-9 and TRBJ2-5, is DTGVSQNPRHKITKRGQNVTFRCDPISEHNRLYWYRQTLGQGPEFLTYFQNEAQLEKSRLLSDRFSAERPKGSFSTLEIQRTEQGDSAMYLCASSLGTSGVQETQYFGPGTRLLVL.

The chain recombines TRBV7-9 with TRBJ1-1; TRBD1 agrees at 10 bases. Germline CDR1 SEHNR, CDR2 FQNEAQ (reference sequence). This CDR3 has 16 amino acids. Germline trimming cut 11 bases from V and 5 bases from J; bases unmatched to any gene: 17. CDR3 DNA sequence: TGTGCCGGCGACCCGGGGGACAGGGGCGCGGGGACTGAAGCTTTCTTT. Translating gives CAGDPGDRGAGTEAFF.

The rearrangement uses TRBV5-1 and TRBJ2-7, with TRBD1 matching over 9 bases. The length of the CDR3 is 15 residues. The V segment lost 2 bases and the J segment 4 bases; nucleotides outside the gene matches: 7. The germline V gene encodes CDR1 SGHRS and CDR2 YFSETQ. CDR3 sequence reads: CASSLTGQGVYEQYF. The CDR3 coding sequence is TGCGCCAGCAGCTTAACGGGACAGGGCGTTTACGAGCAGTACTTC.

The V call is TRBV10-3, the J call TRBJ2-1; 9 bases are shared with TRBD2. This CDR3 region has 15 residues. V gave up 4 bases and J gave up 8 bases; unmatched junction bases: 9. Germline values: CDR1 ENHRY, CDR2 SYGVKD. The CDR3 nucleotides are TGTGCCATCAGTGTCGCGGGAGGGCCTGGGCATGAGCAGTTCTTC. Translated, it gives CAISVAGGPGHEQFF.

The chain links TRBV7-8 to TRBJ1-2; tentative D call: TRBD1 (6 bases). This CDR3 region has 14 residues. The germline V gene encodes CDR1 SGHVS and CDR2 FQNEAQ. The V and J ends lost 5 bases and 0 bases respectively, with 10 bases between them. This chain's CDR3 is CASSDRTANYGYTF. The CDR3, as DNA: TGTGCCAGCAGCGATCGGACAGCTAACTATGGCTACACCTTC.

CDR3: CASSPNLGADTQYF. Here the CDR3 DNA reads TGTGCCAGCAGCCCGAACCTAGGCGCAGATACGCAGTATTTT. The rearrangement joins TRBV4-2 to TRBJ2-3; D remains ambiguous. Trimming pared 4 bases from V and 4 bases from J, leaving 12 bases between. The CDR3 covers 14 residues. The germline gives CDR1 LGHNA, CDR2 YNFKEQ.